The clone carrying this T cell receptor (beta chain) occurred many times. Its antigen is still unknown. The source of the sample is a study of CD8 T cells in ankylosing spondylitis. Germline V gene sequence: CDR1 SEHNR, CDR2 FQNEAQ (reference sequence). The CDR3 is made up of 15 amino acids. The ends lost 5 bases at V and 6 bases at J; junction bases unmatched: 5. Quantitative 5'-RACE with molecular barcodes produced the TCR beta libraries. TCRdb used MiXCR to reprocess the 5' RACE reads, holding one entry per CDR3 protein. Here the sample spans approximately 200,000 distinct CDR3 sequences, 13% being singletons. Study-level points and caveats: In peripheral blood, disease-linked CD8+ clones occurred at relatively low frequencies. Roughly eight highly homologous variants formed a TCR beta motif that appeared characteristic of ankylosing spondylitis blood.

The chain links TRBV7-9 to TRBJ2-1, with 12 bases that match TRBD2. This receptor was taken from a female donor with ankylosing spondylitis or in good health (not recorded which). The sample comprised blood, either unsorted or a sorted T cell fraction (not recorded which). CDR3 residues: CASSATSGRTNEQFF. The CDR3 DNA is TGTGCCAGCAGCGCAACTAGCGGGAGGACCAATGAGCAGTTCTTC.